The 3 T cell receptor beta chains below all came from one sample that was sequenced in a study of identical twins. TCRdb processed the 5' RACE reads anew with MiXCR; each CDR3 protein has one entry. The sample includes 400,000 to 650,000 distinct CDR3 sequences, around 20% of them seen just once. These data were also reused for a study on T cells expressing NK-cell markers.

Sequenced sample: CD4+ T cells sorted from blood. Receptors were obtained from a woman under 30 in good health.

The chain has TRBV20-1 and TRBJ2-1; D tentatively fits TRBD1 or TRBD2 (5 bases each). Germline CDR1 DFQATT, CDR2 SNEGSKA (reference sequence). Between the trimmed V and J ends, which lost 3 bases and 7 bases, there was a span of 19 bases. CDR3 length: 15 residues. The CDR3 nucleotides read TGCAGTGCTAGTCCCCCCCGGGGCCACCATAATGAGCAGTTCTTC. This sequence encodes CSASPPRGHHNEQFF.

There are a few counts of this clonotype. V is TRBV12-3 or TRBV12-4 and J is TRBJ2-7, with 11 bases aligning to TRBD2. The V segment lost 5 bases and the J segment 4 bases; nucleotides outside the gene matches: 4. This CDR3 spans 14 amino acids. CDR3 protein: CASSTRTSGYEQYF. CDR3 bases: TGTGCCAGCAGTACCCGGACTAGCGGGTACGAGCAGTACTTC.

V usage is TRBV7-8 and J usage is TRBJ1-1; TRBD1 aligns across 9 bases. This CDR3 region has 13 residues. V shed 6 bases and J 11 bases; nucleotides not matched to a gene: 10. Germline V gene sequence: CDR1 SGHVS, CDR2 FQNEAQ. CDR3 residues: CASSSTQGAGAFF. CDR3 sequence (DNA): TGTGCCAGCAGTTCAACACAGGGGGCAGGCGCTTTCTTT. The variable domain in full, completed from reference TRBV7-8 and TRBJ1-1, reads GAGVSQSPRYKVAKRGQDVALRCDPISGHVSLFWYQQALGQGPEFLTYFQNEAQLDKSGLPSDRFFAERPEGSVSTLKIQRTQQEDSAVYLCASSSTQGAGAFFGQGTRLTVV.